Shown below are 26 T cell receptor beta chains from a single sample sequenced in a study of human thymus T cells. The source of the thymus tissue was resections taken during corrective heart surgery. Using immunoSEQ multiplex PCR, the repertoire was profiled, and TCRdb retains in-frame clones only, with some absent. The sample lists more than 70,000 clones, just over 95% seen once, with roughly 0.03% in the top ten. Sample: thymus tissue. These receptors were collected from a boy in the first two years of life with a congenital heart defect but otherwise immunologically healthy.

This chain's CDR3 is CASSEAGLAGTGDEQFF. In DNA, the CDR3 is TGTGCCAGCAGTGAAGCTGGGCTAGCGGGCACGGGAGATGAGCAGTTCTTC. The chain recombines TRBV6-1 with TRBJ2-1; 8 bases map to TRBD2. V trimming: 0 bases; J trimming: 8 bases; junction bases outside the gene matches: 12. The CDR3 extends over 17 amino acids. The germline V gene has CDR1 MNHNS and CDR2 SASEGT.

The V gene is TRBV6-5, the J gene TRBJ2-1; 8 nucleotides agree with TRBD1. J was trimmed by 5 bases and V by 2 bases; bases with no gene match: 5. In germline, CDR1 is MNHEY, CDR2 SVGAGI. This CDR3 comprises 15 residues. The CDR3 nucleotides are TGTGCCAGCAGTTACGGGCAGGGGGCGAACAATGAGCAGTTCTTC. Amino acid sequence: CASSYGQGANNEQFF.

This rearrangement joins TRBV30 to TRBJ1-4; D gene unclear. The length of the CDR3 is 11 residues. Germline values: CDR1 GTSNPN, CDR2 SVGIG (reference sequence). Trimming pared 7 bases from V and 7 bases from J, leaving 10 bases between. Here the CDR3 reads CASSESEKLFF. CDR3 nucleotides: TGTGCCTCCTCCGAGAGTGAAAAACTGTTTTTT. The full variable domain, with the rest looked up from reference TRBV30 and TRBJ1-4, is SQTIHQWPATLVQPVGSPLSLECTVEGTSNPNLYWYRQAAGRGLQLLFYSVGIGQISSEVPQNLSASRPQDRQFILSSKKLLLSDSGFYLCASSESEKLFFGSGTQLSVL.

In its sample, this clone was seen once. CDR3 in amino acids: CASSDPGHMNTEAFF. The CDR3 nucleotides are TGTGCCAGCAGTGACCCGGGACACATGAACACTGAAGCTTTCTTT. This chain connects TRBV6-1 to TRBJ1-1; TRBD1 is a possible D gene (6 bases). The germline V gene encodes CDR1 MNHNS and CDR2 SASEGT. Trimming took off 3 bases at V and 0 bases at J, with 11 bases between the two ends. There are 15 residues in the CDR3.

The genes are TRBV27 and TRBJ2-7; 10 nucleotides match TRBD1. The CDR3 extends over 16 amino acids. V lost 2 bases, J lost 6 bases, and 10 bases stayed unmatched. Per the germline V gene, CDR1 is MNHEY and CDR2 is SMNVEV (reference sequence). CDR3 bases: TGTGCCAGCAGTTTAAAAGGTCGGGACAGGGGTTGCGAGCAGTACTTC. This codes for CASSLKGRDRGCEQYF.

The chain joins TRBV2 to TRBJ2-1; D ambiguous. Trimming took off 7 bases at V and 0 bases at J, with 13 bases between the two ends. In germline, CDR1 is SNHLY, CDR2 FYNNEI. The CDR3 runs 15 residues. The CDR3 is CASIPYLSSYNEQFF. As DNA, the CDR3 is TGTGCCAGCATACCATATTTGAGCTCCTACAATGAGCAGTTCTTC.

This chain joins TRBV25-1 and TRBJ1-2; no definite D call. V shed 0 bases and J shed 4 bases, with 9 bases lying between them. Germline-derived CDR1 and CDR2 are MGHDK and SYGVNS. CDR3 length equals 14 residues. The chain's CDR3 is CASSEYKISYGYTF. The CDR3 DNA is TGTGCCAGCAGTGAATATAAAATTTCCTATGGCTACACCTTC.

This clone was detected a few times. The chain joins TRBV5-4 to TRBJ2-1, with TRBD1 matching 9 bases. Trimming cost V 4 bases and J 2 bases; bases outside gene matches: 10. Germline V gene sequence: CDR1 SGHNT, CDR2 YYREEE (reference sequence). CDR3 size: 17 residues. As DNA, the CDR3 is TGTGCCAGCAGCCCAGGACAGGGGTTAAGTGCCTACAATGAGCAGTTCTTC. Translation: CASSPGQGLSAYNEQFF.

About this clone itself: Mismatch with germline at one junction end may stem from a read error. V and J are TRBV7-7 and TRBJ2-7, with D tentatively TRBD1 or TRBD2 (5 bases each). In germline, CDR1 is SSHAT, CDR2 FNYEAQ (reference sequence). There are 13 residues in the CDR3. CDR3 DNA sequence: TGTGCTAGCAGCCCAGGGTTGGGGGACGAGCAGTACTTC. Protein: CASSPGLGDEQYF.

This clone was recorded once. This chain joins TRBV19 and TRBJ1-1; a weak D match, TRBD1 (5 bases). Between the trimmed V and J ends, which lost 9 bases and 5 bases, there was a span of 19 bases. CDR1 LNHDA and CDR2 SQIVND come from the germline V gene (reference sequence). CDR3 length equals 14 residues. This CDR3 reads CASAIPQRGTEAFF. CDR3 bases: TGTGCCAGCGCCATACCACAAAGGGGTACTGAAGCTTTCTTT.

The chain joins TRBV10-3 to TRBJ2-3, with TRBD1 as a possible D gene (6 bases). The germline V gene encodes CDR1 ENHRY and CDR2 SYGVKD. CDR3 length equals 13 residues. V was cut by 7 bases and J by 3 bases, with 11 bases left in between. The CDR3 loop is CAIIETGTDTQYF. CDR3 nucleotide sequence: TGTGCCATCATAGAAACAGGGACAGATACGCAGTATTTT.

The CDR3 DNA sequence: TGCGCCAGCAGTAGGACAGGGCCCAACTACAATGAGCAGTTCTTC. As protein: CASSRTGPNYNEQFF. The chain has TRBV10-1 and TRBJ2-1; 8 bases line up with TRBD1. J gave up 3 bases and V 5 bases, and 6 bases lay outside the gene matches. CDR1 is WNHNN, CDR2 SYGVQD, per germline (reference sequence). The CDR3 runs to 15 residues.

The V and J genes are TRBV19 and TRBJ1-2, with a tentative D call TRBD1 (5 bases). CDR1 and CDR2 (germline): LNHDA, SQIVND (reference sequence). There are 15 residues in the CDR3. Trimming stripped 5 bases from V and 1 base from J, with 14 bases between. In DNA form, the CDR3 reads TGTGCCAGTAGTTGGCGGGGCGGGGTTAACTATGGCTACACCTTC. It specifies CASSWRGGVNYGYTF.

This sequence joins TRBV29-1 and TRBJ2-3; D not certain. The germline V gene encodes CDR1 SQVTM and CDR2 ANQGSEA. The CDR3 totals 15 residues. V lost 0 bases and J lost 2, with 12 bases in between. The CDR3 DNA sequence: TGCAGCGTTGAAGATAGGTCAAGGGCCACAGATACGCAGTATTTT. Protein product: CSVEDRSRATDTQYF.

The CDR3 is CASNPTGELFF. CDR3 nucleotide sequence: TGTGCCAGCAACCCGACCGGGGAGCTGTTTTTT. This chain joins TRBV12-1 and TRBJ2-2. TRBV12-1 is a recognized pseudogene. This CDR3 contains 11 residues.

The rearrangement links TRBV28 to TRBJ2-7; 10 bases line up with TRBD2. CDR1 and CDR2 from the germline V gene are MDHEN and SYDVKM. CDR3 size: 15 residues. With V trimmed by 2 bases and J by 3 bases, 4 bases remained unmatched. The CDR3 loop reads CASSLGVAGGYEQYF. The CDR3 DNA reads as TGTGCCAGCAGTTTAGGGGTAGCGGGAGGCTACGAGCAGTACTTC.

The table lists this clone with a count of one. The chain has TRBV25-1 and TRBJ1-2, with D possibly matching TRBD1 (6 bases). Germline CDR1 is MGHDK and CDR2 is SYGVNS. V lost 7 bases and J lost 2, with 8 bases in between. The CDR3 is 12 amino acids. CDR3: CASTQGNYGYTF. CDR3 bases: TGTGCCAGCACACAGGGAAACTATGGCTACACCTTC.

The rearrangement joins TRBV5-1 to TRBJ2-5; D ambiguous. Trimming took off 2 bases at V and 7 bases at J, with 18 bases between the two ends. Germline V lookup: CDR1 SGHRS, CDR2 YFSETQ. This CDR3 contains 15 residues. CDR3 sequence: CASSLSCALQRTQYF. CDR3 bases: TGCGCCAGCAGCTTATCCTGCGCCTTACAACGGACCCAGTACTTC.

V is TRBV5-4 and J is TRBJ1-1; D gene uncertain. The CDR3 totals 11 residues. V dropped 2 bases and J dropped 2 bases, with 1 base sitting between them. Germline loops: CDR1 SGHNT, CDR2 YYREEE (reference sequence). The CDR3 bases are TGTGCCAGCAGCTTTAACACTGAAGCTTTCTTT. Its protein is CASSFNTEAFF.

This CDR3 reads CASSLGRASYNEQFF. The CDR3 region has the DNA TGTGCCAGCAGCTTAGGGCGGGCCTCCTACAATGAGCAGTTCTTC. The V and J genes are TRBV7-9 and TRBJ2-1; D possibly corresponds to TRBD2 (5 bases). CDR3 length: 15 amino acids. V was pared by 1 base and J by 0 bases, with 7 bases between. In germline, CDR1 is SEHNR, CDR2 FQNEAQ (reference sequence).

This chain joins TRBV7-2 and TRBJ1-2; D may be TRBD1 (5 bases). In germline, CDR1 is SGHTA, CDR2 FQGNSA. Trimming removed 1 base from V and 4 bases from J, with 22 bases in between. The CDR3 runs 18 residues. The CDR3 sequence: CASSLGDGGAGYFYGYTF. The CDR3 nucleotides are TGTGCCAGCAGCTTAGGAGATGGTGGGGCAGGATACTTCTATGGCTACACCTTC.

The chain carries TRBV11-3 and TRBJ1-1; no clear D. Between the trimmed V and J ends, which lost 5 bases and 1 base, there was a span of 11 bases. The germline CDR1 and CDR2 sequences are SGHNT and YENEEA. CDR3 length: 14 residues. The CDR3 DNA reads TGTGCCAGCAGCGATGAGGGATGGAACACTGAAGCTTTCTTT. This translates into CASSDEGWNTEAFF.

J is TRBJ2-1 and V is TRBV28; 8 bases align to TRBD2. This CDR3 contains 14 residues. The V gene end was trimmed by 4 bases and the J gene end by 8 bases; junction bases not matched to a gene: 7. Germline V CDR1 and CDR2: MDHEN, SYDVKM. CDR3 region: CASSWERELHEQFF. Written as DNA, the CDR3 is TGTGCCAGCAGTTGGGAGCGGGAGTTGCATGAGCAGTTCTTC.

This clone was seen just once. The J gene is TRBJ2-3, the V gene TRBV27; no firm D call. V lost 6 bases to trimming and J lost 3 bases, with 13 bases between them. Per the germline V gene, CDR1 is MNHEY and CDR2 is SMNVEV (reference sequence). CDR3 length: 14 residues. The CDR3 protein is CASRFRWGTDTQYF. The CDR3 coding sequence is TGTGCCAGCAGATTTCGATGGGGTACAGATACGCAGTATTTT.

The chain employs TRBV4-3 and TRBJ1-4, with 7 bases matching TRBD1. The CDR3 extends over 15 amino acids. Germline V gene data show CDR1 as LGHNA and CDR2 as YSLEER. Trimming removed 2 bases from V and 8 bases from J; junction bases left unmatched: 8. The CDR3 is CASSQLEGAWEKLFF. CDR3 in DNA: TGCGCCAGCAGCCAACTCGAGGGGGCTTGGGAAAAACTGTTTTTT.

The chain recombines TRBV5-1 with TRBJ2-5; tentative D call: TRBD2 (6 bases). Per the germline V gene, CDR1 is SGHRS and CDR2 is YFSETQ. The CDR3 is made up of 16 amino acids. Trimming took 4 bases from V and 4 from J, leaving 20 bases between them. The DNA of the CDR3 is TGCGCCAGCAGCCCGAGAGAGGGACTCGAGAGAGAGACCCAGTACTTC. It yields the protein CASSPREGLERETQYF. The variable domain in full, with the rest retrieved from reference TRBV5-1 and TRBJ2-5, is KAGVTQTPRYLIKTRGQQVTLSCSPISGHRSVSWYQQTPGQGLQFLFEYFSETQRNKGNFPGRFSGRQFSNSRSEMNVSTLELGDSALYLCASSPREGLERETQYFGPGTRLLVL.